This T cell receptor beta chain was identified during a study of tumor-infiltrating lymphocytes in primary liver carcinoma. Comments on this clonotype: Antigen: not known.

The template, roughly 0.45 ug total RNA, yielded TCR beta cDNA made with a constant-region primer. TCR beta libraries came from three nested multiplex PCR rounds using slightly modified ARM-PCR. The opening two PCR rounds, around 11 cycles each, paired TRBV1-TRBV30 forward primers with a C-beta reverse primer. From the multiplex PCR reads, TCRdb called clonotypes with MiXCR, one entry per CDR3 protein. Of some 130,000 distinct CDR3 sequences detected, roughly 70% appear once; the ten largest clones hold 8.1%. Study-level results: Overlap in tumor-adjacent and tumor-blood pairs fell below that of tumor region pairs.

Each 20-30 mg portion of unsorted bulk tissue served as the source for co-extraction of RNA and DNA. Patients were chronically HBV-infected and treatment-naive. V was cut by 5 bases and J by 5 bases, with 15 bases left in between. Germline V lookup: CDR1 MGHDK, CDR2 SYGVNS. This CDR3 has 14 amino acids. The source is a woman in her sixties or seventies with primary liver carcinoma and hepatitis B virus infection. Sequenced input: tumor-adjacent normal liver tissue. The J gene is TRBJ1-1, the V gene TRBV25-1, with D perhaps TRBD1 (5 bases). CDR3 nucleotides: TGTGCCAGCAGTAACGGCAGGGCTAAGACTGAAGCTTTCTTT. It codes for CASSNGRAKTEAFF.